These 11 T cell receptor beta chains originate from one sample sequenced in a study of blood T cell repertoires in COVID-19. The data were produced by immunoSEQ multiplex PCR, yet TCRdb's version contains in-frame clones alone and is incomplete. The profile shows hundreds of thousands of clones, 83% of them singletons. Sequencing input: peripheral blood. These receptors came from a woman aged 25 to 39 with COVID-19, enrolled during active disease.

The V and J genes are TRBV30 and TRBJ2-5, with a weak D call TRBD2 (5 bases). The V and J ends lost 3 bases and 3 bases respectively, with 11 bases between them. This CDR3 spans 13 amino acids. Germline V gene data show CDR1 as GTSNPN and CDR2 as SVGIG (reference sequence). The chain's CDR3 is CAWSVRGKETQYF. In DNA form, the CDR3 reads TGTGCCTGGAGCGTTAGAGGGAAAGAGACCCAGTACTTC. Supplemented by reference TRBV30 and TRBJ2-5, the full variable domain reads SQTIHQWPATLVQPVGSPLSLECTVEGTSNPNLYWYRQAAGRGLQLLFYSVGIGQISSEVPQNLSASRPQDRQFILSSKKLLLSDSGFYLCAWSVRGKETQYFGPGTRLLVL.

The chain employs TRBV5-4 and TRBJ2-7; 10 bases fit TRBD2. The germline CDR1 and CDR2 sequences are SGHNT and YYREEE (reference sequence). The CDR3 covers 16 residues. J gave up 4 bases and V 0 bases, and 7 bases lay outside the gene matches. The CDR3 DNA is TGTGCCAGCAGCTTGGTAGCGGGAGGCAATTTTTACGAGCAGTACTTC. This encodes CASSLVAGGNFYEQYF.

The J gene is TRBJ1-2, the V gene TRBV6-6, with 7 bases that match TRBD1. After removal of 8 bases from V and 6 bases from J, the junction contained 6 bases not matched to a gene. This CDR3 spans 12 amino acids. Germline-derived CDR1 and CDR2 are MNHNY and SVGAGI (reference sequence). In DNA form, the CDR3 reads TGTGCCAGCGGCCCGACAGGGAATGGCTACACCTTC. Translated, it gives CASGPTGNGYTF.

The J gene is TRBJ2-6, the V gene TRBV7-2; D is ambiguous. The CDR3 contains 14 residues. The germline CDR1 and CDR2 sequences are SGHTA and FQGNSA. V was trimmed by 1 base and J by 7 bases, leaving 8 bases between them. CDR3 coding DNA: TGTGCCAGCAGCTTAGATGTTCTTGCCAACGTCCTGACTTTC. This codes for CASSLDVLANVLTF.

The chain combines TRBV6-2 or TRBV6-3 with TRBJ1-1; 10 nucleotides match TRBD1. CDR3 length equals 16 residues. Germline CDR1 MNHEY, CDR2 SVGEGT. Losses at the gene ends were 4 bases for V and 1 base for J; bases not matched to a gene: 6. CDR3: CASSSRDRGPNTEAFF. The CDR3 nucleotides are TGTGCCAGCAGTTCCCGGGACAGGGGACCGAACACTGAAGCTTTCTTT.

This chain joins TRBV30 and TRBJ1-1; D not certain. The V gene lost 2 bases and the J gene lost 9 bases, with 7 bases spanning the gap. This CDR3 is 10 amino acids long. Germline CDR1 GTSNPN, CDR2 SVGIG (reference sequence). CDR3: CAWSNEKAFF. The CDR3 nucleotides are TGTGCCTGGAGTAATGAGAAAGCTTTCTTT.

The table lists this clone with a count of one. The chain has TRBV7-2 and TRBJ1-5; 8 bases fit TRBD1. CDR1 is SGHTA and CDR2 is FQGNSA in the germline V gene. This CDR3 contains 14 residues. The trim removed 5 bases at V and 7 bases at J, leaving 7 bases unmatched. The chain's CDR3 is CASSIQGAGQPQHF. CDR3 nucleotides: TGTGCCAGCAGCATCCAGGGGGCAGGACAGCCCCAGCATTTT. The complete variable domain, with remaining parts taken from reference TRBV7-2 and TRBJ1-5, reads GAGVSQSPSNKVTEKGKDVELRCDPISGHTALYWYRQSLGQGLEFLIYFQGNSAPDKSGLPSDRFSAERTGGSVSTLTIQRTQQEDSAVYLCASSIQGAGQPQHFGDGTRLSIL.

The chain has TRBV11-3 and TRBJ1-1; 10 bases fit TRBD1. The CDR3 is 17 residues long. Germline V gene sequence: CDR1 SGHNT, CDR2 YENEEA. Trimming cost V 4 bases and J 5 bases; bases outside gene matches: 13. CDR3 in DNA: TGTGCCAGCAGCTCTTCTACCCGGGACAGGGGTGGGACTGAAGCTTTCTTT. It is translated as CASSSSTRDRGGTEAFF.

This clone was seen a single time. V and J are TRBV6-5 and TRBJ1-5; D is perhaps TRBD1 (5 bases). This CDR3 has 14 amino acids. Trimming took off 4 bases at V and 7 bases at J, with 14 bases between the two ends. The germline V gene encodes CDR1 MNHEY and CDR2 SVGAGI. The CDR3 DNA sequence: TGTGCCAGCAGTTCGCTGACGGGGGTCCAGCCCCAGCATTTT. This sequence encodes CASSSLTGVQPQHF.

V usage is TRBV27 and J usage is TRBJ2-3; 8 nucleotides align to TRBD2. With 4 bases clipped from V and 4 bases from J, the junction kept 19 bases outside the gene matches. Germline V gene lookup returns CDR1 MNHEY and CDR2 SMNVEV (reference sequence). The CDR3 consists of 19 residues. CDR3 loop: CASSSGRALGIGWADTQYF. Here the CDR3 DNA reads TGTGCCAGCAGTTCCGGGAGGGCCCTCGGAATTGGGTGGGCAGATACGCAGTATTTT.

The rearrangement uses TRBV28 and TRBJ2-7; TRBD2 matches 11 bases. J lost 2 bases, V lost 4 bases, and 7 bases had no gene match. The CDR3 is 16 residues long. Germline V gene sequence: CDR1 MDHEN, CDR2 SYDVKM. The CDR3 bases are TGTGCCAGCAGTTGGCTGAGTAGCGGGGGGGCCTACGAGCAGTACTTC. Residues: CASSWLSSGGAYEQYF.